A selection of T cell receptor beta chains follows, all from one sample in a study of shared clonotypes between healthy human individuals. The repertoire was sequenced with immunoSEQ multiplex PCR; TCRdb's copy has only in-frame clones and lacks some. The sample lists under 2,000,000 clones; about 95% were seen once. The specimen was naive CD8+ T cells sorted from blood. Every receptor here comes from a man in his late teens or twenties in good health. The CDR3 runs from the conserved cysteine through the conserved F or W. A D gene is named only where the DNA matches it firmly. Some rows have no size entry. The others give once, few or many, or a class for an expanded clone.

v_gene	d_gene	abundance	j_gene	len	CDR3aa	CDR3nt
TRBV7-9	-	-	TRBJ2-3	18	CASSPMDSSTTNQDTQYF	TGTGCCAGCAGCCCGATGGACTCCTCCACTACCAATCAAGATACGCAGTATTTT
TRBV27	-	-	TRBJ2-7	11	CASSLGLEQYF	TGTGCCAGCAGTTTAGGGCTGGAGCAGTACTTC
TRBV27	-	-	TRBJ2-1	15	CASSLRPSSYNEQFF	TGTGCCAGCAGTTTAAGGCCCAGCTCCTACAATGAGCAGTTCTTC
TRBV5-4	TRBD1	-	TRBJ2-7	12	CAQGEAGYEQYF	TGTGCCCAGGGGGAAGCAGGCTACGAGCAGTACTTC
TRBV5-6	-	once	TRBJ2-7	15	CASSFGEVPTYEQYF	TGTGCCAGCAGCTTCGGGGAAGTCCCAACCTACGAGCAGTACTTC
TRBV7-9	TRBD2	-	TRBJ2-1	16	CASSLEEGRLAGEQFF	TGTGCCAGCAGCTTAGAGGAGGGGAGACTAGCAGGTGAGCAGTTCTTC
TRBV4-1	TRBD1	-	TRBJ1-1	13	CASTDRVGTEAFF	TGCGCCAGCACGGACAGGGTGGGGACTGAAGCTTTCTTT
TRBV10-2	-	few	TRBJ2-7	12	CASSESSYEQYF	TGCGCCAGCAGTGAGAGCTCCTACGAGCAGTACTTC
TRBV11-2	-	-	TRBJ2-7	15	CASSFPRDSTYEQYF	TGTGCCAGCAGCTTCCCCCGGGACTCCACCTACGAGCAGTACTTC
TRBV9	-	-	TRBJ2-5	14	CASSPANGDETQYF	TGTGCCAGCAGCCCGGCGAACGGGGATGAGACCCAGTACTTC
TRBV13	-	-	TRBJ1-1	15	CASSPLDRLNTEAFF	TGTGCCAGCAGCCCCTTAGACAGGTTGAACACTGAAGCTTTCTTT